Listed here is a single T cell receptor beta chain. The antigen remains unidentified. The data belong to a study of identical twins. General study results and limits: Insertions were reduced in abundant cord blood beta clonotypes but not in memory repertoires. An excess of low generation probability was shown by twin-shared out-of-frame alpha sequences.

The germline V and J ends were trimmed by 4 bases and 4 bases, with 10 bases remaining between them. Germline CDR1 reads DFQATT; CDR2 reads SNEGSKA (reference sequence). This CDR3 is 12 amino acids long. cDNA carried unique molecular identifiers, and a universal primer site was added by template switching. TCRdb independently ran MiXCR on the 5' RACE reads; one entry per CDR3 protein. The data show 1.5 million to 2 million distinct CDR3 sequences, 32% seen once. This TCR derives from a newborn girl in good health. This chain uses TRBV20-1 with TRBJ2-5, with D possibly matching TRBD2 (6 bases). The sequenced sample was cord blood. The CDR3 DNA follows: TGCAGTGCTATAAGGCGGGGAGAGACCCAGTACTTC. It codes for CSAIRRGETQYF.